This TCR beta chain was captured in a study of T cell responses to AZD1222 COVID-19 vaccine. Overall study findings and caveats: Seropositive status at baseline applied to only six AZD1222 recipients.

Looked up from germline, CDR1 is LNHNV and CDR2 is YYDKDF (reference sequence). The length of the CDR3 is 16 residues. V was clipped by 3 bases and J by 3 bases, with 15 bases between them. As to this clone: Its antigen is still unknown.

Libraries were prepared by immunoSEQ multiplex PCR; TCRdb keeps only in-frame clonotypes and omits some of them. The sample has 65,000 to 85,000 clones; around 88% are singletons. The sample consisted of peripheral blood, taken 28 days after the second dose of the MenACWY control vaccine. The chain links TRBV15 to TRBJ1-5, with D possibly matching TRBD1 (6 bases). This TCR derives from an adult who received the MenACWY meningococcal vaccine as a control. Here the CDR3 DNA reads TGTGCCACCAGCAGCGGGACACCCGGAAACAATCAGCCCCAGCATTTT. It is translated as CATSSGTPGNNQPQHF.